A single sample is the source of the 11 T cell receptor beta chains below, sequenced in a study of shared clonotypes between healthy human individuals. Clones were read by immunoSEQ multiplex PCR, and TCRdb kept only the in-frame ones, dropping some. Of hundreds of thousands of clones detected, around 80% appear once; the ten largest clones hold roughly 13%. Sequenced material: PBMCs. These TCRs come from a woman aged 40 to 55 in good health. Some clones in this sample may be carry-over from other donors' samples.

This chain uses TRBV28 with TRBJ1-1, with D possibly being TRBD1 (5 bases). From germline, CDR1 is MDHEN and CDR2 SYDVKM. The CDR3 runs 14 residues. Trimming pared 3 bases from V and 1 base from J, leaving 9 bases between. The DNA for the CDR3 is TGTGCCAGCAGTTTCCACAGGCAGAACACTGAAGCTTTCTTT. Protein product: CASSFHRQNTEAFF.

The CDR3 sequence: CASSQDLGRTNYGYTF. CDR3 bases: TGCGCCAGCAGCCAAGATCTAGGCAGAACTAACTATGGCTACACCTTC. The chain recombines TRBV4-1 with TRBJ1-2, with D uncertain. Germline V gene sequence: CDR1 MGHRA, CDR2 YSYEKL. With 0 bases removed from V and 0 bases from J, the gap between germline ends came to 11 bases. There are 16 residues in the CDR3.

The sample holds a few counts of this clone. The V and J genes are TRBV2 and TRBJ1-5, with 7 bases identical to TRBD1. This CDR3 has 14 amino acids. From germline, CDR1 is SNHLY and CDR2 FYNNEI. J was trimmed by 5 bases and V by 7 bases; bases with no gene match: 8. CDR3 residues: CASKPGRGHQPQHF. CDR3 DNA: TGTGCCAGCAAGCCGGGAAGGGGGCATCAGCCCCAGCATTTT.

On this clone: This specimen includes other DNA sequences encoding the same CDR3. V is TRBV11-2 and J is TRBJ2-3, with D unresolved. The V gene lost 0 bases and the J gene lost 5 bases, with 0 bases spanning the gap. Looked up from germline, CDR1 is SGHAT and CDR2 is FQNNGV. This CDR3 has 11 residues. The CDR3 region is CASSLEDTQYF. The CDR3 DNA sequence: TGTGCCAGCAGCTTAGAAGATACGCAGTATTTT.

The chain uses TRBV18 and TRBJ1-1; tentative D call: TRBD1 (5 bases). From germline, CDR1 is KGHSH and CDR2 LQKENI. Trimming pared 3 bases from V and 7 bases from J, leaving 12 bases between. The CDR3 loop spans 13 amino acids. The CDR3 bases are TGTGCCAGCTCACCGGGACTGGGGGGTGAAGCTTTCTTT. Residues: CASSPGLGGEAFF.

This clone was observed once. The chain is built from TRBV7-2 and TRBJ1-1, with D possibly being TRBD1 (5 bases). From germline, CDR1 is SGHTA and CDR2 FQGNSA. The CDR3 has 14 amino acids. Trimming took 4 bases from V and 4 from J, leaving 13 bases between them. CDR3 protein: CASSSPQGPTEAFF. CDR3 coding DNA: TGTGCCAGCAGCTCCCCGCAGGGTCCCACTGAAGCTTTCTTT.

This chain connects TRBV11-2 to TRBJ1-5, with D maybe TRBD1 (6 bases). The CDR3 totals 15 residues. Germline CDR1 reads SGHAT; CDR2 reads FQNNGV. Trimming left V 5 bases short and J 4 bases short, with 15 bases between. CDR3 in amino acids: CASSEGVSFNQPQHF. CDR3 nucleotide sequence: TGTGCCAGCAGCGAGGGGGTCAGCTTTAATCAGCCCCAGCATTTT.

The rearrangement links TRBV5-1 to TRBJ2-6; tentatively, D is TRBD2 (5 bases). The V end lost 0 bases, the J end lost 2 bases, and 12 bases lay between the germline ends. The CDR3 consists of 17 residues. The germline CDR1 and CDR2 sequences are SGHRS and YFSETQ. This CDR3 is CASSLAPGNPGANVLTF. CDR3 in DNA: TGCGCCAGCAGCTTGGCCCCGGGGAACCCTGGGGCCAACGTCCTGACTTTC.

This CDR3 reads CASSQGPAGRGETQYF. The CDR3 nucleotides read TGCGCCAGCAGCCAAGGCCCAGCGGGGAGGGGAGAGACCCAGTACTTC. V usage is TRBV4-1 and J usage is TRBJ2-5, with 7 bases identical to TRBD2. Trimming cost V 1 base and J 4 bases; bases outside gene matches: 9. The CDR3 is 16 residues long. Germline assignment: CDR1 MGHRA and CDR2 YSYEKL.

The rearrangement links TRBV27 to TRBJ2-2; no firm D call. Germline V gene data show CDR1 as MNHEY and CDR2 as SMNVEV (reference sequence). This CDR3 comprises 13 residues. The V gene lost 9 bases and the J gene lost 3 bases, with 11 bases spanning the gap. DNA for the CDR3: TGTGCCAGTACACCTGTCTACACCGGGGAGCTGTTTTTT. It translates to CASTPVYTGELFF.

A few counts support this clone. V is TRBV5-1 and J is TRBJ2-3, with 11 bases lining up with TRBD2. With V trimmed by 2 bases and J by 5 bases, 13 bases remained unmatched. The CDR3 covers 18 residues. Germline values: CDR1 SGHRS, CDR2 YFSETQ. The CDR3 coding sequence is TGCGCCAGCAGCTTTGGGCCCCGACTAGCGGGACCGGAAGATACGCAGTATTTT. This codes for CASSFGPRLAGPEDTQYF.